These 21 T cell receptor beta chains were all obtained from the same sample, sequenced in a study of regulatory dendritic cells for organ transplantation. Sequencing was performed with immunoSEQ multiplex PCR; in TCRdb, only in-frame clones are kept and a portion is missing. The data hold about 20,000 clones, with approximately 83% observed a single time. CFSE-labeled sorted T cells met regulatory or mature dendritic cells for under 6 days. Which antigens these TCRs recognize remains unknown. Sequencing input: naive CD4+ T cells from blood cultured with regulatory dendritic cells. Subset noted: CD45RA+ naive T cells. The receptors shown here come from a human donor in good health.

This chain links TRBV5-1 with TRBJ2-1; D possibly uses TRBD1 or TRBD2 (6 bases each). This CDR3 has 14 residues. Trimming left V 4 bases short and J 6 bases short, with 14 bases between. CDR1 SGHRS and CDR2 YFSETQ come from the germline V gene. For the CDR3, the DNA is TGCGCCAGCAGCCCGGGTGGAGGGGGCAATGAGCAGTTCTTC. This sequence encodes CASSPGGGGNEQFF.

This clone was found a few times. CDR3 in amino acids: CAISESMNTEAFF. The CDR3 DNA reads as TGTGCCATCAGTGAGAGTATGAACACTGAAGCTTTCTTT. V and J are TRBV10-3 and TRBJ1-1; D uncertain. This CDR3 region has 13 residues. Between the trimmed V and J ends, which lost 2 bases and 0 bases, there was a span of 4 bases. CDR1 and CDR2 (germline): ENHRY, SYGVKD.

This chain connects TRBV21-1 to TRBJ2-7; TRBD1, as called in the table, went unchecked against the DNA. TRBV21-1 is listed as a pseudogene. The CDR3 extends over 13 amino acids. CDR3 loop: CASRRQGSYEQYF. In DNA form, the CDR3 reads TGTGCCAGCAGACGACAGGGGTCCTACGAGCAGTACTTC.

The V call is TRBV27, the J call TRBJ1-2; D uncertain. V was pared by 4 bases and J by 1 base, with 13 bases between. This CDR3 is 15 amino acids long. Germline CDR1 is MNHEY and CDR2 is SMNVEV (reference sequence). CDR3 region: CASSSTNEVNYGYTF. Written as DNA, the CDR3 is TGTGCCAGCAGTTCCACCAACGAGGTTAACTATGGCTACACCTTC.

The genes are TRBV30 and TRBJ2-1; 8 nucleotides line up with TRBD1. V lost 1 base and J lost 11; bases outside the gene matches: 1. CDR1 and CDR2 from the germline V gene are GTSNPN and SVGIG (reference sequence). The CDR3 length is 11 residues. The CDR3, as DNA: TGTGCCTGGAGTGGACAGGGGAAGCAGTTCTTC. The encoded protein is CAWSGQGKQFF.

The chain employs TRBV6-5 and TRBJ2-7, with 9 bases that match TRBD1. With 9 bases clipped from V and 4 bases from J, the junction kept 13 bases outside the gene matches. The CDR3 sequence is 15 residues long. Germline V lookup: CDR1 MNHEY, CDR2 SVGAGI. CDR3 in amino acids: CASKKKRDRVYEQYF. The CDR3 bases are TGTGCCAGTAAAAAAAAACGGGACAGGGTATACGAGCAGTACTTC.

This chain joins TRBV30 and TRBJ1-2; 10 nucleotides line up with TRBD1. This CDR3 comprises 13 residues. Germline values: CDR1 GTSNPN, CDR2 SVGIG (reference sequence). The J segment lost 7 bases and the V segment lost 4 bases, leaving 6 bases of the junction unmatched. The CDR3 spells CAWTPGTGAGYTF. The CDR3 region has the DNA TGTGCCTGGACCCCCGGGACAGGGGCTGGCTACACCTTC. Based on the CDR3 plus reference TRBV30 and TRBJ1-2, the full variable domain is SQTIHQWPATLVQPVGSPLSLECTVEGTSNPNLYWYRQAAGRGLQLLFYSVGIGQISSEVPQNLSASRPQDRQFILSSKKLLLSDSGFYLCAWTPGTGAGYTFGSGTRLTVV.

This clone was observed a few times. This chain joins TRBV19 and TRBJ1-5; a possible D gene is TRBD1 (6 bases). Germline lookup yields CDR1 LNHDA and CDR2 SQIVND (reference sequence). The CDR3 is 16 amino acids. Trimming shortened V by 5 bases and J by 1 base, and 15 bases separated the two germline ends. The CDR3 reads CASSSGEGVSNQPQHF. The CDR3 DNA reads TGTGCCAGTAGTTCGGGAGAGGGGGTAAGCAATCAGCCCCAGCATTTT.

This clone was detected only once. J is TRBJ2-2 and V is TRBV5-3, with 14 nucleotides matching TRBD2. TRBV5-3 is annotated as an ORF whose role is uncertain. Trimming took 4 bases from V and 6 from J; bases not matched to a gene: 20. The CDR3 is 21 amino acids. CDR3 loop: CARSADSRLAGGPFGPGELFF. The CDR3 DNA sequence: TGTGCCAGAAGCGCCGACAGTCGACTAGCGGGAGGGCCATTCGGACCCGGGGAGCTGTTTTTT.

The rearrangement links TRBV4-3 to TRBJ1-2; D is undetermined. CDR1 is LGHNA and CDR2 is YSLEER in the germline V gene. The CDR3 covers 14 residues. With 0 bases removed from V and 2 bases from J, the gap between germline ends came to 7 bases. CDR3 in amino acids: CASSQDGVNYGYTF. The CDR3 nucleotides are TGCGCCAGCAGCCAAGACGGAGTGAACTATGGCTACACCTTC.

The V and J genes are TRBV6-1 and TRBJ1-2, with D perhaps TRBD1 (5 bases). The CDR3 extends over 14 amino acids. V shed 7 bases and J shed 0 bases, with 12 bases lying between them. CDR1 MNHNS and CDR2 SASEGT come from the germline V gene. In DNA form, the CDR3 reads TGTGCCAGCACCAGGGACTTCTCTAACTATGGCTACACCTTC. Translating it yields CASTRDFSNYGYTF.

V usage is TRBV5-4 and J usage is TRBJ1-6; 9 bases are a match to TRBD1. This CDR3 is 15 amino acids long. V lost 4 bases to trimming and J lost 9 bases; unmatched junction nucleotides: 8. Per the germline V gene, CDR1 is SGHNT and CDR2 is YYREEE (reference sequence). In nucleotides, the CDR3 is TGTGCCAGCAGCGCGGGACAGGGTACAATTTCACCCCTCCACTTT. Translating it yields CASSAGQGTISPLHF.

Only a few counts were recorded for this clone. The rearrangement joins TRBV9 to TRBJ1-5; the D is unclear. V shed 0 bases and J shed 9 bases, with 10 bases lying between them. Germline-derived CDR1 and CDR2 are SGDLS and YYNGEE. This CDR3 comprises 13 residues. CDR3 loop: CASSVATWGPQHF. The CDR3 nucleotides are TGTGCCAGCAGCGTAGCTACTTGGGGGCCCCAGCATTTT.

The chain is built from TRBV19 and TRBJ1-1; 10 nucleotides agree with TRBD1. The CDR3 length is 15 residues. V dropped 9 bases and J dropped 4; count of bases not matched to a gene: 11. CDR1 and CDR2 (germline): LNHDA, SQIVND (reference sequence). The CDR3 loop reads CASANPRDRGTEAFF. CDR3 DNA: TGTGCCAGCGCCAATCCTCGGGACAGGGGCACTGAAGCTTTCTTT.

The chain has TRBV11-2 and TRBJ2-1, with 12 bases aligning to TRBD2. V shed 7 bases and J 7 bases; nucleotides not matched to a gene: 8. The CDR3 length is 15 residues. CDR1 is SGHAT, CDR2 FQNNGV, per germline. CDR3: CASNRLAGEMNEQFF. The CDR3, as DNA: TGTGCCAGCAACAGACTAGCGGGAGAGATGAATGAGCAGTTCTTC.

V and J are TRBV27 and TRBJ2-1; 11 bases align to TRBD2. V lost 5 bases, J lost 2 bases, and 2 bases stayed unmatched. Per the germline V gene, CDR1 is MNHEY and CDR2 is SMNVEV (reference sequence). The CDR3 consists of 15 residues. CDR3 sequence: CASSSSGRAYNEQFF. CDR3 nucleotides: TGTGCCAGCAGTAGTAGCGGGAGGGCCTACAATGAGCAGTTCTTC.

This sequence joins TRBV7-2 and TRBJ2-3, with TRBD2 matching 11 bases. The V gene end was trimmed by 4 bases and the J gene end by 5 bases; junction bases not matched to a gene: 2. This CDR3 has 14 amino acids. Looked up from germline, CDR1 is SGHTA and CDR2 is FQGNSA. The CDR3 DNA is TGTGCCAGCAGCTCCGGACTAGCGGGAGATACGCAGTATTTT. Encoded protein: CASSSGLAGDTQYF.

This chain uses TRBV6-6 with TRBJ2-7; D uncertain. This CDR3 has 14 residues. Germline loops: CDR1 MNHNY, CDR2 SVGAGI (reference sequence). Deletions cut 8 bases from V and 0 bases from J, with 14 bases between. The CDR3 loop is CASADAEYSYEQYF. For the CDR3, the DNA is TGTGCCAGCGCAGACGCTGAGTACTCCTACGAGCAGTACTTC.

The rearrangement joins TRBV30 to TRBJ2-3; TRBD1 or TRBD2 may be the D gene (5 bases each). The CDR3 runs 11 residues. V was shortened by 0 bases and J by 8 bases, with 6 bases between the two germline ends. Germline V gene data show CDR1 as GTSNPN and CDR2 as SVGIG (reference sequence). The CDR3 reads CAWSVGGTQYF. For the CDR3, the DNA is TGTGCCTGGAGTGTTGGGGGTACGCAGTATTTT.

V and J are TRBV4-3 and TRBJ1-2, with D possibly matching TRBD1 (5 bases). The germline V and J ends were trimmed by 1 base and 6 bases, with 9 bases remaining between them. Germline V CDR1 and CDR2: LGHNA, YSLEER. This CDR3 has 13 residues. DNA of the CDR3: TGCGCCAGCAGCCAAGGGGGGGTAAATGGCTACACCTTC. Its translation: CASSQGGVNGYTF.

The rearrangement joins TRBV4-3 to TRBJ2-7, with D possibly matching TRBD1 (6 bases). Germline V gene data show CDR1 as LGHNA and CDR2 as YSLEER. Trimming cost V 3 bases and J 7 bases, with 22 bases left between them. The length of the CDR3 is 16 residues. Here the CDR3 DNA reads TGCGCCAGCAGCCAGGCCCTACAGGGCCCACAGGAGGAGCAGTACTTC. As protein: CASSQALQGPQEEQYF.